The next 23 T cell receptor beta chains were all read from a single sample in a study of blood T cell repertoires in COVID-19. Libraries were prepared by immunoSEQ multiplex PCR; TCRdb keeps only in-frame clonotypes and omits some of them. The table records some 250,000 clones, over 70% of them present only once. The sequenced sample was peripheral blood. The source is a woman of 80 years or more with acute or convalescent COVID-19.

In its sample, this clone was seen a few times. The gene calls are TRBV9 and TRBJ1-5; D gene uncertain. The germline CDR1 and CDR2 sequences are SGDLS and YYNGEE. The CDR3 totals 15 residues. Between the trimmed V and J ends, which lost 4 bases and 1 base, there was a span of 12 bases. The CDR3 nucleotides are TGTGCCAGCAGCCTTGAGGGCAACAGCAATCAGCCCCAGCATTTT. It translates to CASSLEGNSNQPQHF.

In DNA, the CDR3 is TGTGCCAGCAGTCAGGTTCCTGGAAACACCATATATTTT. Amino acid sequence: CASSQVPGNTIYF. This chain joins TRBV12-3 or TRBV12-4 and TRBJ1-3; no definite D call. V was clipped by 5 bases and J by 2 bases, with 7 bases between them. The length of the CDR3 is 13 residues.

This clone was observed at least ten times. The J gene is TRBJ1-5, the V gene TRBV20-1; D may be TRBD1 (5 bases). CDR3 length: 14 residues. CDR1 and CDR2 from the germline V gene are DFQATT and SNEGSKA (reference sequence). The V gene lost 3 bases and the J gene lost 1 base, with 10 bases spanning the gap. The CDR3 sequence: CSASGALSNQPQHF. The CDR3 DNA follows: TGCAGTGCTAGTGGGGCTTTGAGCAATCAGCCCCAGCATTTT.

Only one count was recorded for this clone. The chain carries TRBV28 and TRBJ2-5, with TRBD1 identical over 8 bases. The junction had 8 bases not matched to a gene; V was cut back by 10 bases and J by 4 bases. CDR1 and CDR2 from the germline V gene are MDHEN and SYDVKM. The CDR3 has 13 residues. For the CDR3, the DNA is TGTGCCAACCGTCGACAGGGGCGAGAGACCCAGTACTTC. Translating gives CANRRQGRETQYF.

The rearrangement uses TRBV4-1 and TRBJ2-7; the match to TRBD1 covers 9 bases. The length of the CDR3 is 12 residues. Germline V gene data show CDR1 as MGHRA and CDR2 as YSYEKL. Losses at the gene ends were 6 bases for V and 9 bases for J; bases not matched to a gene: 6. The CDR3 spells CASSRTGEGQYF. The CDR3 bases are TGCGCCAGCAGTCGGACAGGGGAAGGGCAGTACTTC.

This clone was recorded a few times. The genes are TRBV4-1 and TRBJ1-1; 7 bases match TRBD1. V dropped 3 bases and J dropped 5; count of bases not matched to a gene: 6. CDR1 is MGHRA and CDR2 is YSYEKL in the germline V gene. The CDR3 consists of 14 residues. CDR3 DNA: TGCGCCAGCAGCCATCCAGGGGGTTGGACTGAAGCTTTCTTT. As protein: CASSHPGGWTEAFF.

The chain joins TRBV7-9 to TRBJ1-1; possible D gene TRBD1, 6 bases. The CDR3 is 15 amino acids. V shed 5 bases and J shed 0 bases, with 13 bases lying between them. Germline V gene sequence: CDR1 SEHNR, CDR2 FQNEAQ (reference sequence). The CDR3 protein is CASSPGTFMNTEAFF. For the CDR3, the DNA is TGTGCCAGCAGCCCGGGGACATTCATGAACACTGAAGCTTTCTTT.

The chain has TRBV24-1 and TRBJ1-5, with D uncertain. There are 16 residues in the CDR3. Deletions cut 4 bases from V and 2 bases from J, with 14 bases between. Per germline, CDR1 KGHDR and CDR2 SFDVKD. CDR3 amino acids: CATSDSSIGGNQPQHF. For the CDR3, the DNA is TGTGCCACCAGTGACTCCTCTATCGGGGGCAATCAGCCCCAGCATTTT.

This clone was seen a handful of times. CDR3 amino acids: CASSPWAAYNQPQHF. The DNA for the CDR3 is TGTGCCAGCAGCCCGTGGGCAGCCTACAATCAGCCCCAGCATTTT. The V call is TRBV28, the J call TRBJ1-5; the D is unclear. The germline V gene has CDR1 MDHEN and CDR2 SYDVKM. The CDR3 has 15 amino acids. With 6 bases removed from V and 3 bases from J, the gap between germline ends came to 15 bases.

This chain joins TRBV4-1 and TRBJ1-4; weak D call: TRBD1 (5 bases). The V end was cut by 4 bases, the J end by 0 bases, with 21 bases between. Germline assignment: CDR1 MGHRA and CDR2 YSYEKL. CDR3 length: 19 amino acids. CDR3 DNA: TGCGCCAGCAGCCGACGTCGCGACAGAAACGGTGCAACTAATGAAAAACTGTTTTTT. Protein sequence: CASSRRRDRNGATNEKLFF.

This rearrangement joins TRBV7-8 to TRBJ2-5; 10 bases are shared with TRBD2. Unmatched junction bases numbered 8, after V lost 4 bases and J lost 3 bases. Germline CDR1 reads SGHVS; CDR2 reads FQNEAQ. The CDR3 is 16 residues long. In nucleotides, the CDR3 is TGTGCCAGCAGCTCACGCAGCGGGGGGGCGAAAGAGACCCAGTACTTC. Translation gives CASSSRSGGAKETQYF.

The rearrangement joins TRBV6-5 to TRBJ1-2, with a weak D call TRBD1 (5 bases). V was shortened by 4 bases and J by 8 bases, with 14 bases between the two germline ends. Germline V gene data show CDR1 as MNHEY and CDR2 as SVGAGI. The CDR3 is 13 amino acids. This chain's CDR3 is CASSFAAGYGYTF. CDR3 sequence (DNA): TGTGCCAGCAGTTTCGCCGCAGGGTACGGCTACACCTTC.

The chain recombines TRBV5-1 with TRBJ2-3; perhaps TRBD2 as D (7 bases). This CDR3 is built from 18 residues. Trimming pared 6 bases from V and 0 bases from J, leaving 23 bases between. Germline V lookup: CDR1 SGHRS, CDR2 YFSETQ. CDR3 coding DNA: TGCGCCAGCACCTCCGAAGGGGGGAGGGCCGAGAGCACAGATACGCAGTATTTT. Translated: CASTSEGGRAESTDTQYF.

The chain links TRBV11-2 to TRBJ1-6, with a tentative D call TRBD1 (5 bases). Germline V lookup: CDR1 SGHAT, CDR2 FQNNGV. The CDR3 totals 14 residues. The V and J ends lost 0 bases and 7 bases respectively, with 7 bases between them. The CDR3 reads CASSLEGVNSPLHF. The CDR3 nucleotides read TGTGCCAGCAGCTTAGAAGGGGTCAATTCACCCCTCCACTTT.

This clone is a singleton in its sample. CDR3: CASSLSGGYNQPQHF. For the CDR3, the DNA is TGTGCCAGCAGTTTAAGCGGGGGCTACAATCAGCCCCAGCATTTT. The chain employs TRBV27 and TRBJ1-5; TRBD1 is a possible D gene (6 bases). V was clipped by 2 bases and J by 3 bases, with 11 bases between them. The germline gives CDR1 MNHEY, CDR2 SMNVEV (reference sequence). CDR3 length: 15 amino acids.

The V gene is TRBV29-1, the J gene TRBJ1-2; TRBD1 agrees at 7 bases. The V and J ends lost 7 bases and 6 bases, in that order; junction bases with no gene match: 8. This CDR3 has 12 residues. Germline CDR1 reads SQVTM; CDR2 reads ANQGSEA. The CDR3 DNA is TGCAGCGCCACAGGGGTCTACGATGGCTACACCTTC. This sequence encodes CSATGVYDGYTF.

This chain joins TRBV29-1 and TRBJ2-1, with D perhaps matching TRBD1 (7 bases). Trimming cost V 5 bases and J 0 bases, with 11 bases left between them. The CDR3 sequence is 14 residues long. CDR1 is SQVTM and CDR2 is ANQGSEA in the germline V gene. In DNA form, the CDR3 reads TGCAGCGTTCAGGGGGGCCTCTCCTACAATGAGCAGTTCTTC. This translates into CSVQGGLSYNEQFF.

This clone was seen only once. The chain carries TRBV24-1 and TRBJ2-7; 12 bases match TRBD2. The germline V gene encodes CDR1 KGHDR and CDR2 SFDVKD. The CDR3 totals 17 residues. Trimming removed 1 base from V and 6 bases from J; junction bases left unmatched: 9. The CDR3, as DNA: TGTGCCACCAGTGATTTTCCTAGCGGGAGGGCCAGTCTCGAGCAGTACTTC. Protein: CATSDFPSGRASLEQYF.

The gene calls are TRBV3-1 (or the pseudogene TRBV3-2) and TRBJ2-7; 7 bases align to TRBD2. V trimming: 4 bases; J trimming: 3 bases; junction bases outside the gene matches: 9. The V gene's germline CDR1 is LGHDT and CDR2 YNNKEL (reference sequence). This CDR3 region has 15 residues. CDR3 nucleotide sequence: TGTGCCAGCAGCCCTCGGGCGGGACTAATCTACGAGCAGTACTTC. It specifies CASSPRAGLIYEQYF.

J is TRBJ2-2 and V is TRBV7-9, with 7 bases that match TRBD1. V shed 1 base, J shed 6 bases, and the junction held 8 bases outside the gene matches. The CDR3 consists of 16 residues. The germline CDR1 and CDR2 sequences are SEHNR and FQNEAQ (reference sequence). The CDR3 DNA reads TGTGCCAGCAGCTTAGAAGGCAGGGGGTATTCCGGGGAGCTGTTTTTT. It translates to CASSLEGRGYSGELFF.

CDR3: CASSRMTSGKGGTDTQYF. As DNA, the CDR3 is TGTGCCAGCAGCCGGATGACTAGCGGAAAGGGGGGCACAGATACGCAGTATTTT. The genes are TRBV11-3 and TRBJ2-3; TRBD2 matches at 9 bases. The germline V gene has CDR1 SGHNT and CDR2 YENEEA. This CDR3 is 18 amino acids long. The J segment lost 1 base and the V segment lost 5 bases, leaving 13 bases of the junction unmatched. The full variable domain, in which reference TRBV11-3 and TRBJ2-3 provide the parts outside the CDR3, is EAGVVQSPRYKIIEKKQPVAFWCNPISGHNTLYWYLQNLGQGPELLIRYENEEAVDDSQLPKDRFSAERLKGVDSTLKIQPAELGDSAVYLCASSRMTSGKGGTDTQYFGPGTRLTVL.

The chain employs TRBV7-8 and TRBJ1-1; TRBD1 agrees at 9 bases. The CDR3 is 13 residues long. The germline CDR1 and CDR2 sequences are SGHVS and FQNEAQ. Unmatched junction bases numbered 8, after V lost 5 bases and J lost 10 bases. The DNA of the CDR3 is TGTGCCAGCAGCCTAACCGGGACAGGGAGAGCTTTCTTT. This gives the protein CASSLTGTGRAFF.

The CDR3 DNA follows: TGTGCCAGCAGTGAAACCGGGAGGAACTATGGCTACACCTTC. Translated, it gives CASSETGRNYGYTF. V usage is TRBV2 and J usage is TRBJ1-2, with no clear D. The CDR3 has 14 residues. Trimming left V 2 bases short and J 2 bases short, with 9 bases between. Germline CDR1 is SNHLY and CDR2 is FYNNEI.